One sample yielded the 17 T cell receptor beta chains listed below, sequenced in a study of shared clonotypes between healthy human individuals. Selected positively for CCR7 and CD45RO-negative, naive CD8 cells excluded terminally differentiated effector memory CD45RA+ cells. Profiling relied on immunoSEQ multiplex PCR, and the TCRdb table lists in-frame clones only, not all of them. Of around 580,000 clones listed, nearly 98% were seen once; the top ten hold around 0.3%. The material sequenced was naive CD8+ T cells sorted from blood. The receptors here all came from a man aged 30 to 39 in good health.

This clone was seen once. V and J are TRBV11-2 and TRBJ2-5, with 7 bases aligning to TRBD2. The germline CDR1 and CDR2 sequences are SGHAT and FQNNGV. The CDR3 loop spans 14 amino acids. J lost 5 bases, V lost 4 bases, and 7 bases had no gene match. This CDR3 is CASSSAGVWETQYF. Written as DNA, the CDR3 is TGTGCCAGCAGCTCGGCGGGAGTGTGGGAGACCCAGTACTTC.

The chain uses TRBV7-9 and TRBJ2-1; tentatively, D is TRBD1 (6 bases). Germline V gene sequence: CDR1 SEHNR, CDR2 FQNEAQ (reference sequence). This CDR3 comprises 15 residues. With 5 bases removed from V and 1 base from J, the gap between germline ends came to 12 bases. In DNA form, the CDR3 reads TGTGCCAGCAGCCCCCAGGACAGATCCTACAATGAGCAGTTCTTC. Protein: CASSPQDRSYNEQFF.

The chain employs TRBV5-1 and TRBJ2-7; TRBD2 matches at 12 bases. V was clipped by 4 bases and J by 6 bases; unmatched bases: 8. Germline lookup yields CDR1 SGHRS and CDR2 YFSETQ. The CDR3 contains 15 residues. In DNA, the CDR3 is TGCGCCAGCAGCCCCGGGACTAGCGGGCTCCTCGAGCAGTACTTC. Protein product: CASSPGTSGLLEQYF.

This chain connects TRBV2 to TRBJ2-7; 9 nucleotides align to TRBD1. The CDR3 contains 13 residues. Germline values: CDR1 SNHLY, CDR2 FYNNEI. V gave up 8 bases and J gave up 4 bases; unmatched junction bases: 6. CDR3 sequence: CASVGTGIYEQYF. CDR3 DNA: TGTGCCAGCGTTGGGACAGGGATTTACGAGCAGTACTTC.

The CDR3 nucleotides read TGTGCCAGCAGCTGGGCGGAGAACTATGGCTACACCTTC. This sequence encodes CASSWAENYGYTF. J is TRBJ1-2 and V is TRBV7-6, with D unresolved. With 4 bases removed from V and 2 bases from J, the gap between germline ends came to 8 bases. This CDR3 has 13 amino acids. Germline V CDR1 and CDR2: SGHVS, FNYEAQ.

This chain joins TRBV2 and TRBJ1-5, with 7 positions matching TRBD1. V dropped 4 bases and J dropped 5; count of bases not matched to a gene: 5. CDR3 length: 14 residues. Germline assignment: CDR1 SNHLY and CDR2 FYNNEI. The CDR3 protein is CASSGEGADQPQHF. In DNA form, the CDR3 reads TGTGCCAGCAGTGGGGAGGGGGCGGATCAGCCCCAGCATTTT.

The gene calls are TRBV6-6 and TRBJ2-3, with D perhaps assigned TRBD1 or TRBD2 (5 bases each). Germline CDR1 MNHNY, CDR2 SVGAGI (reference sequence). This CDR3 comprises 13 residues. The germline V and J ends were trimmed by 4 bases and 4 bases, with 9 bases remaining between them. The CDR3 bases are TGTGCCAGCAGTTGGGACCGTCCAGATACGCAGTATTTT. This codes for CASSWDRPDTQYF.

CDR3 nucleotide sequence: TGTGCCAGCAGCTCCTACACCTCAGCCAGCACAGATACGCAGTATTTT. This sequence encodes CASSSYTSASTDTQYF. The chain employs TRBV5-5 and TRBJ2-3; the D is unclear. Per germline, CDR1 SGHKS and CDR2 YYEKEE (reference sequence). V gave up 3 bases and J gave up 0 bases, with 14 bases separating them. The CDR3 runs to 16 residues.

The chain joins TRBV6-5 to TRBJ1-1; D might be TRBD1 (6 bases). The V and J ends lost 2 bases and 5 bases respectively, with 15 bases between them. Germline CDR1 reads MNHEY; CDR2 reads SVGAGI. The CDR3 has 15 amino acids. The CDR3 here is CASSYVRRGRTEAFF. The CDR3 DNA reads TGTGCCAGCAGTTACGTTCGCAGGGGCAGGACTGAAGCTTTCTTT.

This rearrangement joins TRBV7-8 to TRBJ2-5, with 11 bases that match TRBD2. V was pared by 5 bases and J by 5 bases, with 7 bases of the junction left unmatched. The CDR3 runs 15 residues. Germline V gives CDR1 SGHVS, CDR2 FQNEAQ. Here the CDR3 DNA reads TGTGCCAGCAGCAAACTAGCGGGAGATTGGGAGACCCAGTACTTC. It translates to CASSKLAGDWETQYF. Supplemented by reference TRBV7-8 and TRBJ2-5, the full variable domain reads GAGVSQSPRYKVAKRGQDVALRCDPISGHVSLFWYQQALGQGPEFLTYFQNEAQLDKSGLPSDRFFAERPEGSVSTLKIQRTQQEDSAVYLCASSKLAGDWETQYFGPGTRLLVL.

The chain combines TRBV15 with TRBJ1-4; D is unclear. CDR1 is LNHNV and CDR2 is YYDKDF in the germline V gene (reference sequence). The CDR3 extends over 17 amino acids. Trimming stripped 0 bases from V and 5 bases from J, with 16 bases between. The CDR3: CATSRERRLQRNEKLFF. Here the CDR3 DNA reads TGTGCCACCAGCAGAGAACGCCGCCTACAGCGGAATGAAAAACTGTTTTTT.

The rearrangement joins TRBV4-2 to TRBJ1-2; D unclear. V was trimmed by 0 bases and J by 8 bases, leaving 19 bases between them. The CDR3 has 16 residues. CDR1 and CDR2 from the germline V gene are LGHNA and YNFKEQ. This CDR3 is CASSQEGEGFNEGYTF. The DNA of the CDR3 is TGTGCCAGCAGCCAAGAGGGAGAAGGGTTTAATGAAGGCTACACCTTC.

The rearrangement joins TRBV21-1 to TRBJ2-7. TRBV21-1 is assigned pseudogene status. The CDR3 has 17 residues. This CDR3 reads CASSKGVQGTETYEQYF. The DNA of the CDR3 is TGTGCCAGCAGCAAAGGGGTTCAGGGGACTGAAACCTACGAGCAGTACTTC.

The chain recombines TRBV28 with TRBJ2-1, with D maybe TRBD2 (6 bases). The CDR3 runs to 19 residues. The V gene's germline CDR1 is MDHEN and CDR2 SYDVKM. V lost 3 bases and J 5 bases, leaving 26 bases between the germline ends. The CDR3 bases are TGTGCCAGCAGTTTTCCCGCGCGTATGTTAGCGGATAGAAACAATGAGCAGTTCTTC. Residues: CASSFPARMLADRNNEQFF. The full variable domain, its missing parts supplied by reference TRBV28 and TRBJ2-1, is DVKVTQSSRYLVKRTGEKVFLECVQDMDHENMFWYRQDPGLGLRLIYFSYDVKMKEKGDIPEGYSVSREKKERFSLILESASTNQTSMYLCASSFPARMLADRNNEQFFGPGTRLTVL.

The chain links TRBV7-9 to TRBJ2-7, with 11 bases matching TRBD1. This CDR3 is built from 15 residues. The J segment lost 6 bases and the V segment lost 4 bases, leaving 8 bases of the junction unmatched. Germline CDR1 SEHNR, CDR2 FQNEAQ (reference sequence). The CDR3 DNA reads as TGTGCCAGCAGCTGGACCGGGACAGGGGGACGCGAGCAGTACTTC. It encodes CASSWTGTGGREQYF.

This chain joins TRBV11-2 and TRBJ2-3; 11 bases agree with TRBD2. Unmatched junction bases numbered 7, after V lost 1 base and J lost 4 bases. Germline V gives CDR1 SGHAT, CDR2 FQNNGV. The CDR3 loop spans 17 amino acids. The CDR3 DNA sequence: TGTGCCAGCAGCTTAGGTCTAGCGGGAGGACTGGCAGATACGCAGTATTTT. This sequence encodes CASSLGLAGGLADTQYF.

The chain carries TRBV9 and TRBJ1-1; D may be TRBD1 (5 bases). Trimming removed 4 bases at V and 4 bases at J, with 14 bases between. The germline V gene encodes CDR1 SGDLS and CDR2 YYNGEE. This CDR3 has 14 amino acids. The CDR3 protein is CASSPRDSLTEAFF. In DNA form, the CDR3 reads TGTGCCAGCAGCCCCCGGGACTCTCTCACTGAAGCTTTCTTT.